The next 2 T cell receptor beta chains were all read from a single sample in a study of T cell responses to AZD1222 COVID-19 vaccine. Sequencing used immunoSEQ multiplex PCR; TCRdb keeps in-frame clones, though not all of them. The sample lists 100,000 to 120,000 clones, approximately 89% occurring once. The sequences come from peripheral blood, collected 28 days after the second AZD1222 dose. These receptors were collected from an adult who received the AZD1222 COVID-19 vaccine.

This sequence joins TRBV4-2 and TRBJ2-3; 11 bases line up with TRBD2. CDR1 and CDR2 from the germline V gene are LGHNA and YNFKEQ. There are 16 residues in the CDR3. The V segment lost 5 bases and the J segment 0 bases; nucleotides outside the gene matches: 4. The CDR3 spells CASSEVAGGSTDTQYF. As DNA, the CDR3 is TGTGCCAGCAGCGAAGTAGCGGGGGGGAGCACAGATACGCAGTATTTT.

J is TRBJ2-7 and V is TRBV11-2; 8 nucleotides match TRBD1. Trimming at V came to 6 bases and at J to 7 bases, leaving 2 bases not matched to a gene. The CDR3 is 11 amino acids. Germline CDR1 and CDR2: SGHAT and FQNNGV. The CDR3: CASSTGGEQYF. CDR3 in DNA: TGTGCCAGCAGTACAGGGGGGGAGCAGTACTTC. Complete variable domain (other parts from reference TRBV11-2 and TRBJ2-7): EAGVAQSPRYKIIEKRQSVAFWCNPISGHATLYWYQQILGQGPKLLIQFQNNGVVDDSQLPKDRFSAERLKGVDSTLKIQPAKLEDSAVYLCASSTGGEQYFGPGTRLTVT.